The 7 T cell receptor beta chains listed next were all sequenced from one sample in a study of blood T cell repertoires in COVID-19. The protocol was immunoSEQ multiplex PCR, while the TCRdb copy is restricted to in-frame clones and leaves out a portion. This repertoire shows over 200,000 clones, roughly 90% found once; its top ten account for 1.9%. The sample comprised peripheral blood. These receptors originate from a man between 35 and 55 years old with active or convalescent COVID-19.

This clone occurred once. The rearrangement joins TRBV7-9 to TRBJ1-1; D uncertain. This CDR3 is built from 14 residues. CDR1 and CDR2 from the germline V gene are SEHNR and FQNEAQ (reference sequence). V lost 1 base, J lost 4 bases, and 10 bases lay in between. DNA for the CDR3: TGTGCCAGCAGCTTAGAAGGAGCGGGCACTGAAGCTTTCTTT. Its protein product is CASSLEGAGTEAFF. The variable domain in full, completed from reference TRBV7-9 and TRBJ1-1, reads DTGVSQNPRHKITKRGQNVTFRCDPISEHNRLYWYRQTLGQGPEFLTYFQNEAQLEKSRLLSDRFSAERPKGSFSTLEIQRTEQGDSAMYLCASSLEGAGTEAFFGQGTRLTVV.

This clone was seen at least ten times. This chain uses TRBV4-2 with TRBJ2-3; 12 bases match TRBD2. V lost 0 bases and J lost 0; bases outside the gene matches: 1. The CDR3 has 17 residues. Germline V gene data show CDR1 as LGHNA and CDR2 as YNFKEQ. DNA of the CDR3: TGTGCCAGCAGCCAAGATCTAGCGGGGGGGAGCACAGATACGCAGTATTTT. The encoded protein is CASSQDLAGGSTDTQYF.

The chain has TRBV30 and TRBJ1-5; D remains unclear. The V end was cut by 5 bases, the J end by 4 bases, with 15 bases between. The germline V gene has CDR1 GTSNPN and CDR2 SVGIG (reference sequence). The CDR3 extends over 14 amino acids. The CDR3 is CAWSSSGGNQPQHF. The CDR3, as DNA: TGTGCCTGGTCTTCCTCGGGAGGGAATCAGCCCCAGCATTTT. Variable domain in full (rest from reference TRBV30 and TRBJ1-5): SQTIHQWPATLVQPVGSPLSLECTVEGTSNPNLYWYRQAAGRGLQLLFYSVGIGQISSEVPQNLSASRPQDRQFILSSKKLLLSDSGFYLCAWSSSGGNQPQHFGDGTRLSIL.

The V gene is TRBV19, the J gene TRBJ1-1; no clear D gene. The CDR3 has 13 amino acids. Germline lookup yields CDR1 LNHDA and CDR2 SQIVND (reference sequence). V lost 5 bases, J lost 0 bases, and 7 bases lay in between. The CDR3 nucleotides read TGTGCCAGTAGTGCCTCAGTGAACACTGAAGCTTTCTTT. Its protein product is CASSASVNTEAFF.

This sequence joins TRBV6-5 and TRBJ1-1; 9 bases fit TRBD1. CDR3 size: 14 residues. CDR1 is MNHEY, CDR2 SVGAGI, per germline. V trimming: 6 bases; J trimming: 5 bases; junction bases outside the gene matches: 7. The CDR3 region has the DNA TGTGCCAGCAGGGACAGGGGCCCGTATACTGAAGCTTTCTTT. Translation gives CASRDRGPYTEAFF.

This rearrangement joins TRBV5-1 to TRBJ1-2, with D possibly being TRBD1 (6 bases). The CDR3 spans 17 residues. Trimming removed 2 bases at V and 1 base at J, with 18 bases between. Germline loops: CDR1 SGHRS, CDR2 YFSETQ. CDR3 DNA sequence: TGCGCCAGCAGCTTATATTACCGGACAGATAATAACTATGGCTACACCTTC. Its translation: CASSLYYRTDNNYGYTF. Together with reference TRBV5-1 and TRBJ1-2, the CDR3 gives the full variable domain: KAGVTQTPRYLIKTRGQQVTLSCSPISGHRSVSWYQQTPGQGLQFLFEYFSETQRNKGNFPGRFSGRQFSNSRSEMNVSTLELGDSALYLCASSLYYRTDNNYGYTFGSGTRLTVV.

This chain joins TRBV28 and TRBJ1-2; D is perhaps TRBD1 (6 bases). Germline V gene data show CDR1 as MDHEN and CDR2 as SYDVKM. V lost 5 bases and J 2 bases, leaving 12 bases between the germline ends. The CDR3 length is 14 residues. The CDR3 loop reads CASSVPGQNYGYTF. In nucleotides, the CDR3 is TGTGCCAGCAGTGTTCCGGGACAAAACTATGGCTACACCTTC.